This TCR beta chain was observed in a study of blood T cells in healthy people across ages. Study-wide results and limits: One million T cells yielded diversity estimates that were considered underestimates. Conclusively comparing naive with antigen-experienced cells was impossible with unsorted PBMCs. Long-lived donors exceeded aged donors in naive CD4+ cells and diversity.

This CDR3 has 15 amino acids. V trimming: 1 base; J trimming: 7 bases; junction bases outside the gene matches: 8. Germline CDR1 and CDR2: SGHTA and FQGNSA. Donor samples were obtained from healthy Caucasian individuals from Russia, aged about 6 to 95. About this clonotype itself: The antigen remains unidentified.

A J-beta primer mix and a sample-barcoded 5' primer were used in a second PCR of roughly 7 to 12 cycles. Using its own MiXCR run on the 5' RACE reads, TCRdb lists one record per CDR3 protein. In the table there are 600,000 to 850,000 distinct CDR3 sequences, roughly 47% of which are singletons. The chain joins TRBV7-2 to TRBJ2-7; TRBD1 matches at 9 bases. The sequenced sample was blood. This clonotype was obtained from a woman in her fifties or sixties in good health. The CDR3 nucleotides read TGTGCCAGCAGCTTAGGGACAGGGGCATACAATGAGCAGTACTTC. This sequence encodes CASSLGTGAYNEQYF.